This TCR beta chain emerged from a study of OX40 agonist ivuxolimab in advanced cancers. Data came from immunoSEQ multiplex PCR; TCRdb stores just in-frame clones and leaves some out. The data contain roughly 64,000 clones, around 84% of them singletons. The V end was cut by 3 bases, the J end by 5 bases, with 16 bases between. The CDR3 is 15 residues long. Germline V gene sequence: CDR1 SGHNT, CDR2 YYREEE (reference sequence). The rearrangement joins TRBV5-4 to TRBJ2-3, with D possibly TRBD2 on 5 matching bases. The material was CD4+ or CD8+ T cells sorted from blood, obtained in a trial of the OX40 agonist ivuxolimab. The origin of this receptor is an adult with an advanced solid tumor such as melanoma, head and neck, liver or kidney cancer. CDR3 DNA: TGTGCCAGCAGCTCGGACTCCAGAAGCCTAGATACGCAGTATTTT. This sequence encodes CASSSDSRSLDTQYF. Based on the CDR3 plus reference TRBV5-4 and TRBJ2-3, the full variable domain is ETGVTQSPTHLIKTRGQQVTLRCSSQSGHNTVSWYQQALGQGPQFIFQYYREEENGRGNFPPRFSGLQFPNYSSELNVNALELDDSALYLCASSSDSRSLDTQYFGPGTRLTVL.